The entry below describes one TCR beta chain. The method was immunoSEQ multiplex PCR; TCRdb's version includes in-frame clones alone and lacks a portion of them. The sample has fewer than 250,000 clones, 80% to 90% seen once; the top ten hold approximately 0.7%. This record belongs to a study of blood T cell repertoires in COVID-19. This CDR3 region has 14 residues. Germline assignment: CDR1 SQVTM and CDR2 ANQGSEA. Trimming cost V 0 bases and J 1 base, with 10 bases left between them. The receptor comes from a man in his forties with acute or convalescent COVID-19. This rearrangement joins TRBV29-1 to TRBJ2-7; TRBD2 might be the D (5 bases). The sample taken for sequencing was peripheral blood. This CDR3 is CSVEDRRESYEQYF. CDR3 coding DNA: TGCAGCGTTGAAGATCGCCGGGAATCCTACGAGCAGTACTTC.